This TCR beta chain emerged from a study of cytomegalovirus exposure and HLA in healthy donors. Overall study results and limits: A few CMV-associated chains were confirmed in vitro to be specific for CMV antigens. Rare TCR sequences dominated, though some public TCRs recurred in many donors. Reportedly, diagnosis of cytomegalovirus status by the classifier showed high specificity and sensitivity.

A roughly 120-subject validation cohort, separate from the approximately 610-subject first cohort, supplied the donors. The germline V and J ends were trimmed by 5 bases and 2 bases, with 13 bases remaining between them. The CDR3 is 15 amino acids. The germline V gene encodes CDR1 SGHTA and CDR2 FQGNSA. Concerning this clone itself: Its antigen is unknown.

Sequenced by immunoSEQ multiplex PCR; TCRdb stores in-frame clones only, minus some. The repertoire holds some 170,000 clones, with roughly 96% as singletons. The source material was PBMCs. The chain employs TRBV7-2 and TRBJ2-1; D might be TRBD2 (5 bases). The receptor comes from a woman under 30 in good health and CMV-seronegative. The CDR3 coding sequence is TGTGCCAGCAGCCTAGTTTCGCGGGCCTACAATGAGCAGTTCTTC. Translated, it gives CASSLVSRAYNEQFF.